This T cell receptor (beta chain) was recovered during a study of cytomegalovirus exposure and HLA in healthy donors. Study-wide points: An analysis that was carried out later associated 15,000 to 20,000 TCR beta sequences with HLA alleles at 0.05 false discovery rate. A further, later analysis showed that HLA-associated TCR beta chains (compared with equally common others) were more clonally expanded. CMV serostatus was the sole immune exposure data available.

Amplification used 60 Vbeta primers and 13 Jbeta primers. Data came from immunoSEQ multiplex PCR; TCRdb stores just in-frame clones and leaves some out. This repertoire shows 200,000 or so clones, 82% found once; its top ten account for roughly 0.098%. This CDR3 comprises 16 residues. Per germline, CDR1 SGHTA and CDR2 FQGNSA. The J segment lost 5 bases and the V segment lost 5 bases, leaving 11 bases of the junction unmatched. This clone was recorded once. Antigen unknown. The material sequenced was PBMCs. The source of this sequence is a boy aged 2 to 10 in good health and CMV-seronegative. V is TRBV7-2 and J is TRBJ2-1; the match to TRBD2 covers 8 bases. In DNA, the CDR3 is TGTGCCAGCAGCGCCACGAGCGGGGGCTATGACAATGAGCAGTTCTTC. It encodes CASSATSGGYDNEQFF.